This TCR beta chain was retrieved from a study of CD8+ T cells in alopecia areata. The CDR3 spans 13 residues. Germline V CDR1 and CDR2: MGHRA, YSYEKL. Trimming removed 1 base from V and 3 bases from J, with 6 bases in between. Sequencing relied on a cDNA template that was reverse transcribed from extracted RNA. Sequencing was performed with immunoSEQ multiplex PCR; in TCRdb, only in-frame clones are kept and a portion is missing. Seen here are some 200,000 clones, roughly three fifths observed once, and the top ten hold over 4%. The source is a human donor in good health. This chain uses TRBV4-1 with TRBJ1-2; D remains unclear. The sequenced sample was CD8+ T cells sorted from blood. The CDR3 region has the DNA TGCGCCAGCAGCCAAGCTACTTACTATGGCTACACCTTC. It specifies CASSQATYYGYTF.